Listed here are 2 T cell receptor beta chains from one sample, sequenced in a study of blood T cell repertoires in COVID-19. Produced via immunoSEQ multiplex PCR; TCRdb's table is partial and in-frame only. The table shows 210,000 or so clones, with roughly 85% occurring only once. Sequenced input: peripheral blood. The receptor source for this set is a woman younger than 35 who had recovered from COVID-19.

CDR3 coding DNA: TGCGCCAGCAGCTCCGGACTAGCGGGTGCCTACGAGCAGTACTTC. Translating it yields CASSSGLAGAYEQYF. The V call is TRBV5-1, the J call TRBJ2-7; 11 bases map to TRBD2. With 3 bases clipped from V and 2 bases from J, the junction kept 4 bases outside the gene matches. CDR3 length equals 15 residues. Germline V CDR1 and CDR2: SGHRS, YFSETQ.

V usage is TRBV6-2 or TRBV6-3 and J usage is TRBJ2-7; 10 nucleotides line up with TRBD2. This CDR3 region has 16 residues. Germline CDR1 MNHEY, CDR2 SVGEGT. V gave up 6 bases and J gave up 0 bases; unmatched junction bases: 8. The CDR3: CASSPRTSGVSYEQYF. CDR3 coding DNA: TGTGCCAGCAGCCCTCGGACTAGCGGAGTCTCCTACGAGCAGTACTTC.